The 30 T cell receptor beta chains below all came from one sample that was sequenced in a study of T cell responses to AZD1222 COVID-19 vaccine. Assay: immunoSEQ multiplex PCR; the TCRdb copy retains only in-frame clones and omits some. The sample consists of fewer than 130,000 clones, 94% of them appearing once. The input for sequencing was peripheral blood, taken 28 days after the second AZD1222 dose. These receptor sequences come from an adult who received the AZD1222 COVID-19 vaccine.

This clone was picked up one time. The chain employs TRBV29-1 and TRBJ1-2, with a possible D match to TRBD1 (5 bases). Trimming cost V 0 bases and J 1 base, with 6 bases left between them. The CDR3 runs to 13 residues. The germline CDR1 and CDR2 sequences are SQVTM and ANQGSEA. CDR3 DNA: TGCAGCGTTGAAGAGCAGGGTAACTATGGCTACACCTTC. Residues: CSVEEQGNYGYTF.

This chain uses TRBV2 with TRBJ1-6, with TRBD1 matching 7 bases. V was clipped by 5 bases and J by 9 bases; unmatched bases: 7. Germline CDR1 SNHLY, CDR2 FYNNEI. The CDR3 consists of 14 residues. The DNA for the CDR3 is TGTGCCAGCAGTACACAGGGGACGGGTTCACCCCTCCACTTT. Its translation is CASSTQGTGSPLHF. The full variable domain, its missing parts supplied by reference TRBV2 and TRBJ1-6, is EPEVTQTPSHQVTQMGQEVILRCVPISNHLYFYWYRQILGQKVEFLVSFYNNEISEKSEIFDDQFSVERPDGSNFTLKIRSTKLEDSAMYFCASSTQGTGSPLHFGNGTRLTVT.

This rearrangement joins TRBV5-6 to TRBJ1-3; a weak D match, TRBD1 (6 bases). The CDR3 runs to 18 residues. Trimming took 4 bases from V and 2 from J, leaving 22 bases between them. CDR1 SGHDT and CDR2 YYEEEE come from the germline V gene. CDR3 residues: CASSPPGGLNGPGNTIYF. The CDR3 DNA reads TGTGCCAGCAGCCCTCCGGGGGGGCTTAACGGGCCTGGAAACACCATATATTTT. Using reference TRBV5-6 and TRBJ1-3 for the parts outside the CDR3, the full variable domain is DAGVTQSPTHLIKTRGQQVTLRCSPKSGHDTVSWYQQALGQGPQFIFQYYEEEERQRGNFPDRFSGHQFPNYSSELNVNALLLGDSALYLCASSPPGGLNGPGNTIYFGEGSWLTVV.

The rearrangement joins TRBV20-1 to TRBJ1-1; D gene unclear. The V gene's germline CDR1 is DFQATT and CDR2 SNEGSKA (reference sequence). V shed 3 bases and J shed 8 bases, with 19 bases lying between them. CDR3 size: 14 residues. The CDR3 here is CSASNRQPQKEAFF. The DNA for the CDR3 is TGCAGTGCTAGTAATCGGCAGCCGCAAAAAGAAGCTTTCTTT.

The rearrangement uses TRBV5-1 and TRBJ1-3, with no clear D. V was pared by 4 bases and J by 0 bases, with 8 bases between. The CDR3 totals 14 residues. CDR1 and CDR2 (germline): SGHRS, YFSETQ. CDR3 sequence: CASSPQVSGNTIYF. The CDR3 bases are TGCGCCAGCAGCCCACAAGTCTCTGGAAACACCATATATTTT.

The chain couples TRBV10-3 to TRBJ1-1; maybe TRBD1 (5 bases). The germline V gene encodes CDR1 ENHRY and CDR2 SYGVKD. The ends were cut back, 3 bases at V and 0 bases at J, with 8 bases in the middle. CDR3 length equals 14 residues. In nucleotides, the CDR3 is TGTGCCATCAGTGACGGGGCGATGAACACTGAAGCTTTCTTT. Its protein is CAISDGAMNTEAFF.

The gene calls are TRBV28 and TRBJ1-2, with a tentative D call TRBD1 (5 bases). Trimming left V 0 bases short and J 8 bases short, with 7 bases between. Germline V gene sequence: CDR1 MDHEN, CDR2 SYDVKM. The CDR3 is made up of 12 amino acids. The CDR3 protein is CASSLWGEGYTF. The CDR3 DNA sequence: TGTGCCAGCAGTTTATGGGGGGAAGGCTACACCTTC.

CDR3 amino acids: CSVNLAGFYEQYF. CDR3 coding DNA: TGCAGCGTTAACCTAGCGGGATTCTACGAGCAGTACTTC. V and J are TRBV29-1 and TRBJ2-7; 9 nucleotides match TRBD2. J lost 3 bases, V lost 5 bases, and 5 bases had no gene match. Germline V CDR1 and CDR2: SQVTM, ANQGSEA. The CDR3 has 13 residues.

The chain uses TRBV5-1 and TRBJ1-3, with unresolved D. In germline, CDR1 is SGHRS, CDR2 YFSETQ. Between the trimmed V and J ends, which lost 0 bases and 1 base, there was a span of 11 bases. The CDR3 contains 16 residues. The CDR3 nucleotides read TGCGCCAGCAGCTTGGCCCCTGACCCATCTGGAAACACCATATATTTT. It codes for CASSLAPDPSGNTIYF.

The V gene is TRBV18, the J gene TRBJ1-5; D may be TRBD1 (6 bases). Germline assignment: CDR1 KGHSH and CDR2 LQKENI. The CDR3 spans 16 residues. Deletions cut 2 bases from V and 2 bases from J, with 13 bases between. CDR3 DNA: TGTGCCAGCTCACCATTAGGGGGGCTGGGCAATCAGCCCCAGCATTTT. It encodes CASSPLGGLGNQPQHF.

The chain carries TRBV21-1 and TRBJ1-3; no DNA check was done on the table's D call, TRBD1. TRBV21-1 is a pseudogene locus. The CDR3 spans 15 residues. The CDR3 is CASAMVGVPGNTIYF. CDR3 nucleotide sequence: TGTGCCAGCGCAATGGTAGGGGTACCTGGAAACACCATATATTTT.

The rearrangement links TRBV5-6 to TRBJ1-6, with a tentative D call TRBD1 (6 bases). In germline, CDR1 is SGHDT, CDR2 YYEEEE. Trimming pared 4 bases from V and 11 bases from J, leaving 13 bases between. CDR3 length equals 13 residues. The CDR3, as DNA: TGTGCCAGCAGCCCAGGGGCTAGGGCACCCCTCCACTTT. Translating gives CASSPGARAPLHF.

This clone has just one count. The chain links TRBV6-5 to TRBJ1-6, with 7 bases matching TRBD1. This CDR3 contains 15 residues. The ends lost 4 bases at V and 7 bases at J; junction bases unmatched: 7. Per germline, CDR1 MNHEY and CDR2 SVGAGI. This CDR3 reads CASSSGTVFNSPLHF. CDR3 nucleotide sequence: TGTGCCAGCAGTTCCGGGACAGTTTTCAATTCACCCCTCCACTTT.

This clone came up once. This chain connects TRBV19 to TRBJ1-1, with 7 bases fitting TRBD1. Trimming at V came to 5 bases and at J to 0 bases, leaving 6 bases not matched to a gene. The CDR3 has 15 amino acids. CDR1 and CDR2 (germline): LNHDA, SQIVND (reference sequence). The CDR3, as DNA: TGTGCCAGTAGTTCTCAGGGGGTGGTGAACACTGAAGCTTTCTTT. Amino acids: CASSSQGVVNTEAFF.

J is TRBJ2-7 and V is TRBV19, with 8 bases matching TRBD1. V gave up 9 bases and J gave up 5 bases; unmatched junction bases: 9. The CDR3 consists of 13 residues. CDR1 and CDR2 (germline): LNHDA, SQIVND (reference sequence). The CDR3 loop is CASGTGAENEQYF. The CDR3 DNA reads TGTGCCAGCGGGACAGGAGCCGAAAACGAGCAGTACTTC.

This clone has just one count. CDR3 sequence: CASTTRQGTQETQYF. The CDR3 coding sequence is TGTGCCAGCACCACCCGACAGGGCACACAAGAGACCCAGTACTTC. The chain links TRBV5-4 to TRBJ2-5; TRBD1 matches at 7 bases. The germline gives CDR1 SGHNT, CDR2 YYREEE (reference sequence). V shed 6 bases and J 2 bases; nucleotides not matched to a gene: 10. The CDR3 is 15 amino acids.

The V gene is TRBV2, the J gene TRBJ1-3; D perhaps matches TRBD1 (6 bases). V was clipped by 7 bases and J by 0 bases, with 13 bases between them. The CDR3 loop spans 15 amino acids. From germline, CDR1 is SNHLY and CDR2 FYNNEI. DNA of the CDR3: TGTGCCAGCACCGGGGGGCGCCTCTCTGGAAACACCATATATTTT. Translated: CASTGGRLSGNTIYF.

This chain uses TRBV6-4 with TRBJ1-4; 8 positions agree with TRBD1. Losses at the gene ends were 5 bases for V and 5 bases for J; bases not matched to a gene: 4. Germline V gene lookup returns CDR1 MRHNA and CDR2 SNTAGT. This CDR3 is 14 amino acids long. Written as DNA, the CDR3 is TGTGCCAGCAGTTCAAGGACAGGGAATGAAAAACTGTTTTTT. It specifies CASSSRTGNEKLFF.

The CDR3 is CASTAGVTEAFF. The CDR3 DNA reads as TGTGCCAGCACGGCAGGGGTCACTGAAGCTTTCTTT. The chain couples TRBV27 to TRBJ1-1; TRBD1 might be the D (6 bases). Germline-derived CDR1 and CDR2 are MNHEY and SMNVEV (reference sequence). The CDR3 is 12 amino acids. Trimming stripped 7 bases from V and 4 bases from J, with 10 bases between.

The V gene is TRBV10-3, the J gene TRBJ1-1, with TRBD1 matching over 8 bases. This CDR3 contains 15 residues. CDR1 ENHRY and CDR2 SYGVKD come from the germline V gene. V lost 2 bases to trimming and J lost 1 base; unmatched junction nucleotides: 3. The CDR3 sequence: CAISERDRRNTEAFF. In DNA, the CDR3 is TGTGCCATCAGTGAGCGGGACAGGAGGAACACTGAAGCTTTCTTT.

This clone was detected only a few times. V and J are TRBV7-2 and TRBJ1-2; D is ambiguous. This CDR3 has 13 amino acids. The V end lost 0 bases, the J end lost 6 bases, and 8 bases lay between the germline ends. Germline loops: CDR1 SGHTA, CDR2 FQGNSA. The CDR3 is CASSLAGFNGYTF. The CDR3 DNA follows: TGTGCCAGCAGCTTAGCAGGGTTCAATGGCTACACCTTC.

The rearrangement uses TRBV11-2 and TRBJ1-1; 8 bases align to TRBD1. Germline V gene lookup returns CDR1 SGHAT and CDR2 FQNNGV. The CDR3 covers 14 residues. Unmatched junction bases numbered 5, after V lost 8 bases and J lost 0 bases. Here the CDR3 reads CASADRGLNTEAFF. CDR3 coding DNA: TGTGCCAGCGCCGACAGGGGTCTGAACACTGAAGCTTTCTTT.

CDR3: CASKTGGQANSPLHF. CDR3 DNA sequence: TGTGCCAGCAAAACGGGGGGACAAGCTAATTCACCCCTCCACTTT. The chain joins TRBV6-5 to TRBJ1-6; tentatively, D is TRBD1 (6 bases). The CDR3 is 15 residues long. Trimming shortened V by 7 bases and J by 6 bases, and 16 bases separated the two germline ends. Germline CDR1 and CDR2: MNHEY and SVGAGI.

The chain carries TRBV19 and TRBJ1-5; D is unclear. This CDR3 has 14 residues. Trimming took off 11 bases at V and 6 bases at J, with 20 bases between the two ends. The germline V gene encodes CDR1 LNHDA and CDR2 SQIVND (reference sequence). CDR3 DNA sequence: TGTGCCGAAGATCCGAGCAGGACGGTTCAGCCCCAGCATTTT. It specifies CAEDPSRTVQPQHF.

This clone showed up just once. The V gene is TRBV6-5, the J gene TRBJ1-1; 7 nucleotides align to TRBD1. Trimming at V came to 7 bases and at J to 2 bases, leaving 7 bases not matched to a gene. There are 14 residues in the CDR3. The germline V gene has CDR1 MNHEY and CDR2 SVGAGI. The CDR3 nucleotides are TGTGCCAGCACCCCCACAGGGGTCAACACTGAAGCTTTCTTT. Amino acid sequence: CASTPTGVNTEAFF.

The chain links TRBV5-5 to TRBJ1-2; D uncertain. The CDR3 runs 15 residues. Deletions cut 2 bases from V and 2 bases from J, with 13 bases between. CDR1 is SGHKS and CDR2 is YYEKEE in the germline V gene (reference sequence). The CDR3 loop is CASSFRRGGNYGYTF. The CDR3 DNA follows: TGTGCCAGCAGCTTTCGACGAGGAGGGAACTATGGCTACACCTTC.

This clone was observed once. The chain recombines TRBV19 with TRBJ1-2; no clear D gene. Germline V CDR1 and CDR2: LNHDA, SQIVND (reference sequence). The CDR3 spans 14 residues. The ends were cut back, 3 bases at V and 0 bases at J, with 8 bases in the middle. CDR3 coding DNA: TGTGCCAGTAGTATTCTGGGAGCTAACTATGGCTACACCTTC. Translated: CASSILGANYGYTF.

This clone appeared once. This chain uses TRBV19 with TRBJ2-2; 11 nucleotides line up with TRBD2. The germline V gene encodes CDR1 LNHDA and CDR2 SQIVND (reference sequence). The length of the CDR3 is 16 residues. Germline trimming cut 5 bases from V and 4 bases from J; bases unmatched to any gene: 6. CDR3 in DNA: TGTGCCAGTAGTGTTAGCGGGGGGGCCTTCACCGGGGAGCTGTTTTTT. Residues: CASSVSGGAFTGELFF. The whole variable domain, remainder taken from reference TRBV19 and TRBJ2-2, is DGGITQSPKYLFRKEGQNVTLSCEQNLNHDAMYWYRQDPGQGLRLIYYSQIVNDFQKGDIAEGYSVSREKKESFPLTVTSAQKNPTAFYLCASSVSGGAFTGELFFGEGSRLTVL.

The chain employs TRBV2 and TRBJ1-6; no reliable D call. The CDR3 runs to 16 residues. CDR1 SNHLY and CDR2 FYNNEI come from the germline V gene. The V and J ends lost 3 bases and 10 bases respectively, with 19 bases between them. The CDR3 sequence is CASSDYGPSVRSPLHF. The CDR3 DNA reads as TGTGCCAGCAGTGACTACGGGCCCTCCGTAAGGTCACCCCTCCACTTT.

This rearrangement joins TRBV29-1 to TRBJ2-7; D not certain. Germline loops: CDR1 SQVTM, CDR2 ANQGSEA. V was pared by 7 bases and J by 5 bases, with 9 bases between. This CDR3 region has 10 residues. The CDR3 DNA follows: TGCAGCGCCAGTTCGGACGAGCAGTACTTC. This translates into CSASSDEQYF.